In its sample, the clone carrying this T cell receptor (beta chain) was seen many times. What it binds is not known. These data originate in a study of CD8+CD57+ T cells in acquired aplastic anemia. Study-level background: DNA per sorted CD4+ or CD8+ sample ranged roughly 0.17 to 27.4 ug, averaging roughly 3.2 ug.

The V end was cut by 4 bases, the J end by 1 base, with 5 bases between. CDR1 and CDR2 from the germline V gene are WSHSY and SAAADI. This CDR3 spans 13 amino acids. Genomic DNA templated the TCR beta VDJ and CDR3 profiling. MiXCR was run by TCRdb on the reads, yielding one entry per CDR3 protein. The sample contains 130,000 or so distinct CDR3 sequences, 40% to 45% of which appear only once. Notes on the study in general: The same twenty-nine CD8+ CDR3 sequences occurred in patients and in controls. No significant difference in CD8+ Simpson's diversity was found between patients and controls.

This chain joins TRBV10-2 and TRBJ2-1; D unresolved. What was sequenced was sorted CD4+, CD8+, or CD8+CD57+ T cells (not recorded which) from PBMCs. The sequence was collected from a human donor in good health, serving as a control. The CDR3 loop reads CASSGESYNEQFF. DNA for the CDR3: TGCGCCAGCAGTGGAGAGTCCTACAATGAGCAGTTCTTC.